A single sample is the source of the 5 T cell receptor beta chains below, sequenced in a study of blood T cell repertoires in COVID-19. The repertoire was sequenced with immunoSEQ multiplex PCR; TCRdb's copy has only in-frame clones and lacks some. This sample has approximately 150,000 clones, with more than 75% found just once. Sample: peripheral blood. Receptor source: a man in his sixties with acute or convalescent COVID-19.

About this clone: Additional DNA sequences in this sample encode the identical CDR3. As DNA, the CDR3 is TGTGCCAGCAGTTACTCTGGGCTACCCACAGATACGCAGTATTTT. Its protein product is CASSYSGLPTDTQYF. The rearrangement uses TRBV6-5 and TRBJ2-3; D remains unclear. V was clipped by 0 bases and J by 2 bases, with 9 bases between them. Germline V lookup: CDR1 MNHEY, CDR2 SVGAGI. The CDR3 covers 15 residues.

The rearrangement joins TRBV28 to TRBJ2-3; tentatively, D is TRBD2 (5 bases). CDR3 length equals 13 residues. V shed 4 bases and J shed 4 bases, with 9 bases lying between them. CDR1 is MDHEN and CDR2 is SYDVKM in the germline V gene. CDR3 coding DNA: TGTGCCAGCAGTTACGGGGTCGCAGATACGCAGTATTTT. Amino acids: CASSYGVADTQYF.

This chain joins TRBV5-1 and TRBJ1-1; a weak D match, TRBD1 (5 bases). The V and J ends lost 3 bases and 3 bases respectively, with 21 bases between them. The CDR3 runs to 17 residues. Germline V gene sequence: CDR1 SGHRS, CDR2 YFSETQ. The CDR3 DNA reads TGCGCCAGCAGCTCTTACTTTACCGGGACGGGAGACACTGAAGCTTTCTTT. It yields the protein CASSSYFTGTGDTEAFF.

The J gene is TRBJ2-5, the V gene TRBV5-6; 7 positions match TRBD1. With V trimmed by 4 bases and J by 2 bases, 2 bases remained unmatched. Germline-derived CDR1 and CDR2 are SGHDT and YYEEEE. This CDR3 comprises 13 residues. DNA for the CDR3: TGTGCCAGCAGCACCAGGGGGCAAGAGACCCAGTACTTC. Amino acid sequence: CASSTRGQETQYF.

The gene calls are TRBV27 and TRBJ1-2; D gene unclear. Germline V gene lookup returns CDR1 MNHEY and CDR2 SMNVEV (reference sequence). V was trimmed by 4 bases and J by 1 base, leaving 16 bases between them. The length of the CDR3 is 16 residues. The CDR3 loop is CASSSNWEGNNYGYTF. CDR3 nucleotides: TGTGCCAGCAGTTCAAATTGGGAGGGAAATAACTATGGCTACACCTTC.